This T cell receptor (beta chain) was captured by sequencing in a study of blood T cell repertoires in COVID-19. Whole-study context: Acute and convalescent COVID-19 specimens originated in the United States, Italy and Spain.

CDR1 SGHNT and CDR2 YYREEE come from the germline V gene (reference sequence). V trimming: 4 bases; J trimming: 5 bases; junction bases outside the gene matches: 7. The CDR3 has 14 amino acids. Original processing methods: How many nucleated cells were present was estimated from reference gene primer amplification. The protocol was immunoSEQ multiplex PCR, while the TCRdb copy is restricted to in-frame clones and leaves out a portion. For V, J and clone size, that table is used; D and trimming come from the DNA. The sample includes about 240,000 clones, roughly 90% of them seen just once. The chain is built from TRBV5-4 and TRBJ2-5; 8 bases map to TRBD2. The origin of this receptor is a man between 60 and 75 years old with acute or convalescent COVID-19. Sequencing input: peripheral blood. The CDR3: CASSPGGGWETQYF. CDR3 nucleotides: TGTGCCAGCAGCCCCGGGGGGGGGTGGGAGACCCAGTACTTC.